Sequencing of this T cell receptor beta chain was carried out in a study of cytomegalovirus exposure and HLA in healthy donors. General study results and limits: In vitro confirmation showed a few CMV-associated chains to be CMV antigen specific.

The J segment lost 6 bases and the V segment lost 6 bases, leaving 5 bases of the junction unmatched. The CDR3 loop spans 13 amino acids. Germline CDR1 is SNHLY and CDR2 is FYNNEI. Amplification used 60 Vbeta primers and 13 Jbeta primers. The assay was immunoSEQ multiplex PCR, and TCRdb's table has in-frame clones only and misses some. The profile covers about 200,000 clones, with approximately 79% appearing a single time and around 1.6% taken by the ten largest. Regarding this clone: Its antigen is not identified.

This chain links TRBV2 with TRBJ2-3, with TRBD2 matching over 8 bases. Sequencing used PBMCs. This sequence was found in a girl aged 5-17 years in good health and CMV-seropositive. The CDR3 DNA follows: TGTGCCAGCAGCCGGGGGGGGCTGGATACGCAGTATTTT. The encoded protein is CASSRGGLDTQYF. The variable domain in full, with the rest retrieved from reference TRBV2 and TRBJ2-3, is EPEVTQTPSHQVTQMGQEVILRCVPISNHLYFYWYRQILGQKVEFLVSFYNNEISEKSEIFDDQFSVERPDGSNFTLKIRSTKLEDSAMYFCASSRGGLDTQYFGPGTRLTVL.